This T cell receptor (beta chain) was identified during a study of blood T cells in healthy people across ages. For the second PCR, which ran for about 7 to 11 cycles, a sample-barcoded 5' primer and a J-beta primer mix were used. One entry per CDR3 protein, called by TCRdb with MiXCR from the 5' RACE reads. The sample lists roughly 1,300,000 distinct CDR3 sequences; around 59% were seen once. Broader study findings: Unsorted PBMC material precluded a definitive naive versus antigen-experienced comparison.

Researchers collected approximately 9.5 milliliters of peripheral blood from every single donor. With respect to this clonotype: Its antigen remains unidentified.

There are 15 residues in the CDR3. Trimming stripped 3 bases from V and 8 bases from J, with 17 bases between. The sequencing input was blood. The chain uses TRBV12-3 or TRBV12-4 and TRBJ2-1, with a weak D call TRBD1 (5 bases). This sequence originates from a young man in good health. This chain's CDR3 is CASSFVGIGVDEQFF. Written as DNA, the CDR3 is TGTGCCAGCAGTTTCGTGGGTATAGGGGTGGATGAGCAGTTCTTC.